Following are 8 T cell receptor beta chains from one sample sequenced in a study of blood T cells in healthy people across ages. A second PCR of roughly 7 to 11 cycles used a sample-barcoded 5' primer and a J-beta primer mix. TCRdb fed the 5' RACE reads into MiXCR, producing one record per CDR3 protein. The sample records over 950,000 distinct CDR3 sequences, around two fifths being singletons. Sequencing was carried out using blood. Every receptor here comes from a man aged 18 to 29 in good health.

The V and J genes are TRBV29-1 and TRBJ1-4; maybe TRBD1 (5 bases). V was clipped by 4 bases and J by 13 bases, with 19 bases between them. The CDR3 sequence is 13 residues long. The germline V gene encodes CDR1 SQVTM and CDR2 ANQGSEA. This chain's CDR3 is CSVGNEGGEPLFF. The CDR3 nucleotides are TGCAGCGTTGGGAACGAGGGAGGGGAACCACTGTTTTTT.

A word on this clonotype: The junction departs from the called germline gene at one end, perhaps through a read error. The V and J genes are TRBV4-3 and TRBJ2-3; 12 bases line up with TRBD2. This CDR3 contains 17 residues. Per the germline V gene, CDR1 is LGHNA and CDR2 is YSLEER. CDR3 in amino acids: CASGQGSSGGASDTQYF. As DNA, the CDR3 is TGCGCCAGCGGCCAAGGTTCTAGCGGGGGGGCGTCAGATACGCAGTATTTT.

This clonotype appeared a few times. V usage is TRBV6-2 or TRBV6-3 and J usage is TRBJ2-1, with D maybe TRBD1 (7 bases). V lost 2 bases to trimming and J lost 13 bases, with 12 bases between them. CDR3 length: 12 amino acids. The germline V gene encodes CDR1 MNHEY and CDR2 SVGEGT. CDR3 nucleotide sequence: TGTGCCAGCAGTTACCAGGGGGGTGTTCAGTTCTTC. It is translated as CASSYQGGVQFF.

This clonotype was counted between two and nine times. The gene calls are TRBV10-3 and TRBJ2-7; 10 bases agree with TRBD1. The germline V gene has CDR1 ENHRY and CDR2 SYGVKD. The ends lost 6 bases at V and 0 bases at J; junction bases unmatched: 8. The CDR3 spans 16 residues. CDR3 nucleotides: TGTGCCATCAGAGGGACAGGGGTTTCCTTCTCCTACGAGCAGTACTTC. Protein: CAIRGTGVSFSYEQYF.

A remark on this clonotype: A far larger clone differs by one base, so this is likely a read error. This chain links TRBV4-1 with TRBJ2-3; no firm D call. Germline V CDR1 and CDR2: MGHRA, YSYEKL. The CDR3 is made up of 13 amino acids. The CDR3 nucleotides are TGCGTCAGCAGCCAAGTCGGAACAGATACGCAGTATTTT. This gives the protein CVSSQVGTDTQYF.

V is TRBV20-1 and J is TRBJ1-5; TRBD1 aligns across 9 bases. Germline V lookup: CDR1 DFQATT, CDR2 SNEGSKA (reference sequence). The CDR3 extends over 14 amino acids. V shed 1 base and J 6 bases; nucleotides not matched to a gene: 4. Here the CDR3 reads CSARGGQGSQPQHF. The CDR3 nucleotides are TGCAGTGCTAGAGGGGGACAGGGTTCTCAGCCCCAGCATTTT.

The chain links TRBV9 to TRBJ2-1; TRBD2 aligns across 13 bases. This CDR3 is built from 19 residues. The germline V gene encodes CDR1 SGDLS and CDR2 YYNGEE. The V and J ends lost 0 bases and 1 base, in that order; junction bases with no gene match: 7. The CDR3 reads CASSVAGTSGGASYNEQFF. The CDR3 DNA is TGTGCCAGCAGCGTAGCGGGCACTAGCGGGGGGGCTTCCTACAATGAGCAGTTCTTC.

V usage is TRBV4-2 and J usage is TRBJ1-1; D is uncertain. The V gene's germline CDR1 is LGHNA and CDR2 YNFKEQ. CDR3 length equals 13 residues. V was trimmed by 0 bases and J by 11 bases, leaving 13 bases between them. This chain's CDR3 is CASSQESSNGAFF. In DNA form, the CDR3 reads TGTGCCAGCAGCCAAGAGTCCTCAAACGGCGCTTTCTTT.